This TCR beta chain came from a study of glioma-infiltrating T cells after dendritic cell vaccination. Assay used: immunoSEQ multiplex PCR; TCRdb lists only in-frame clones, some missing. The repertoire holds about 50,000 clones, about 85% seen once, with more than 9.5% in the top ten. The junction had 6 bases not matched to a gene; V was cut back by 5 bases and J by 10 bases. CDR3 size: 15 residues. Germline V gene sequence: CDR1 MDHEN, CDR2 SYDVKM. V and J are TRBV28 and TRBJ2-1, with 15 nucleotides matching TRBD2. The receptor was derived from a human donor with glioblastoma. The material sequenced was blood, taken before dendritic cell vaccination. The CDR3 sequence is CASSPGLAGGLEQFF. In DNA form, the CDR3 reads TGTGCCAGCAGTCCGGGACTAGCGGGAGGCCTAGAGCAGTTCTTC.